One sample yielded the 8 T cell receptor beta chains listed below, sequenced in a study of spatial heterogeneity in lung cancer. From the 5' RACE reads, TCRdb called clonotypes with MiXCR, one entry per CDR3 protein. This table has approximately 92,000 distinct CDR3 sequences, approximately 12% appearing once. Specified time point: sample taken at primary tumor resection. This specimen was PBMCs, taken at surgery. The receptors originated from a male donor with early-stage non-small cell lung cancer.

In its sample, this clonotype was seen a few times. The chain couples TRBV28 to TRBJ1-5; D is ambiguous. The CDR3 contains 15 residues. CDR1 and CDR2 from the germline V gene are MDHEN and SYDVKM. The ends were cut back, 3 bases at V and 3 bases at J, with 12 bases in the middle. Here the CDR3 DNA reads TGTGCCAGCAGTTTGGGCGGGGATAACAATCAGCCCCAGCATTTT. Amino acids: CASSLGGDNNQPQHF.

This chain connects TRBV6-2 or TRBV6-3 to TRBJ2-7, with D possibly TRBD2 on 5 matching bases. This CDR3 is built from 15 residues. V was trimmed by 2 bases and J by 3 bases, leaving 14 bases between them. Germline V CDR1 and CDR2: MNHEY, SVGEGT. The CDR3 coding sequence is TGTGCCAGCAGTTACCGACCGTTTCGGGGCTACGAGCAGTACTTC. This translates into CASSYRPFRGYEQYF.

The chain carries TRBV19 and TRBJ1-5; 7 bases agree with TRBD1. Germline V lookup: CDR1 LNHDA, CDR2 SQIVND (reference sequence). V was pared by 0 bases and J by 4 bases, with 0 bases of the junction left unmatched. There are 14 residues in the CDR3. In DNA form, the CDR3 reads TGTGCCAGTAGTATAGACAGGGGGAATCAGCCCCAGCATTTT. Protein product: CASSIDRGNQPQHF.

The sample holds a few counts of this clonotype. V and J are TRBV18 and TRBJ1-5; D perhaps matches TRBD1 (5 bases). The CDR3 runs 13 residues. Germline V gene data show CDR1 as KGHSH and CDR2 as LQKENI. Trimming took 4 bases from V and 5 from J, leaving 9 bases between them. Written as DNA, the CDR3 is TGTGCCAGCTCACTCGACAGTGATCAGCCCCAGCATTTT. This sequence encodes CASSLDSDQPQHF.

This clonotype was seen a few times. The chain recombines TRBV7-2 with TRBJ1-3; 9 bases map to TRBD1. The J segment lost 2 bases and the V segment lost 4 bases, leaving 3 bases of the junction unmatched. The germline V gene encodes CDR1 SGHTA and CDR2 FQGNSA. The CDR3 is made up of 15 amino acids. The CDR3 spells CASSSTGGTGNTIYF. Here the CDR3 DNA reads TGTGCCAGCAGCTCAACAGGGGGCACTGGAAACACCATATATTTT.

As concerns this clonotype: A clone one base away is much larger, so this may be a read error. The CDR3: CASSLDRVHSGELFF. Here the CDR3 DNA reads TGTGCCAGCAGCTTAGACCGAGTCCACTCCGGGGAGCTGTTTTTT. This rearrangement joins TRBV11-2 to TRBJ2-2; D unresolved. The V gene lost 0 bases and the J gene lost 6 bases, with 11 bases spanning the gap. CDR1 is SGHAT and CDR2 is FQNNGV in the germline V gene. There are 15 residues in the CDR3.

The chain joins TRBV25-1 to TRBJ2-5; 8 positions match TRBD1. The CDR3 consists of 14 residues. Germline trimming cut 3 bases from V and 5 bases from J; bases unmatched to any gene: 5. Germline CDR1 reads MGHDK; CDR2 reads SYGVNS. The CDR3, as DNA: TGTGCCAGCAGTGACAGGGGGCTCGGGGAGACCCAGTACTTC. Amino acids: CASSDRGLGETQYF.

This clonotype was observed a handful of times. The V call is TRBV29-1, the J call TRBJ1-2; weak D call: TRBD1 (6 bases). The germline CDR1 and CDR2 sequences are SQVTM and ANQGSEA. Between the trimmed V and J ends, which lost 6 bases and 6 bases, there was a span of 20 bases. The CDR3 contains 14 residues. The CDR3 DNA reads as TGCAGCGTAAAGAAACAGGGTACGGGAGATGGCTACACCTTC. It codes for CSVKKQGTGDGYTF.